The sequence of this T cell receptor beta chain was determined in a study of CD8 T cells in ankylosing spondylitis. Findings of the study overall: There was a TCR beta motif, made of eight highly homologous variants, that appeared characteristic of ankylosing spondylitis blood.

TCRdb independently ran MiXCR on the 5' RACE reads; one entry per CDR3 protein. The table has approximately 130,000 distinct CDR3 sequences, 9.5% to 12% seen once. This clonotype was found a few times. The antigen remains undetermined. This TCR was sampled from a female donor with ankylosing spondylitis or in good health (not recorded which). Input material: blood, either unsorted or a sorted T cell fraction (not recorded which).

The CDR3: CASSLITQGRGNSPLHF. In DNA form, the CDR3 reads TGCGCCAGCAGCTTGATTACCCAGGGACGGGGGAATTCACCCCTCCACTTT. This chain uses TRBV5-1 with TRBJ1-6, with a tentative D call TRBD1 (5 bases). V dropped 1 base and J dropped 7 bases, with 18 bases sitting between them. This CDR3 spans 17 amino acids. Per germline, CDR1 SGHRS and CDR2 YFSETQ.